This T cell receptor beta chain was retrieved from a study of CD8 T cells in ankylosing spondylitis (dated by TCRdb to 2016 to 2017). As for the study more broadly: The study profiled T cell receptor beta repertoires in healthy donors and ankylosing spondylitis patients to find disease-linked TCR variants. Samples of peripheral blood were taken, and for ankylosing spondylitis patients, synovial fluid was collected as well. The whole study cohort included some 100 healthy donors and around 24 ankylosing spondylitis patients. General findings and caveats noted by the study authors: Some motif variants were previously reported in synovial fluid and blood of reactive arthritis patients, suggesting common disease-initiation mechanisms. Significant enrichment of the disease-linked clones was reported in matched synovial fluid samples from ankylosing spondylitis patients. Blood from ankylosing spondylitis patients appeared to be characterized by a TCR beta motif made up of eight highly homologous amino acid variants. In peripheral blood, the disease-linked clones were found at relatively low frequencies and had a CD8+ phenotype.

Instrument used: Illumina HiSeq 2500. Quantitative 5'-RACE with molecular barcodes was used to prepare TCR beta libraries. For the original study's pipeline: To identify disease-linked TCR variants, a new computational method was used, one built on a probabilistic model of VDJ rearrangement. TCRdb trimmed the raw reads at Q25, called clones with MiXCR and kept productive beta chains. Rows matching on CDR3 protein sequence are summarized as one entry with the most common DNA and genes. The V and J calls come from TCRdb's annotation, not from the publication. The sample includes 350,000 or so distinct CDR3 sequences, with approximately 10% observed a single time. The ten largest make up roughly 9.1% of the sample. At least ten counts were recorded for this clonotype. Its antigen is not yet known. No qualities accompany the bases; no much larger clone lies one base away. The TCR originated in a female donor with ankylosing spondylitis or in good health (not recorded which). The specimen sequenced was blood, either unsorted or a sorted T cell fraction (not recorded which).

CDR3 sequence: CASSPDNSPLHF. The DNA sequence is as follows: TGCGCCAGCAGCCCCGATAATTCACCCCTCCACTTT. The chain is assembled from TRBV5-1 and TRBJ1-6, with an unclear D gene assignment. The junction carries 4 bases between V and J, which are trimmed by 4 bases and 5 bases respectively. Its CDR3 holds 12 amino acids, cysteine through phenylalanine. Only the CDR3 DNA stays, 36 bases, in frame from base 1. As encoded in the germline V gene, CDR1 is SGHRS while CDR2 is YFSETQ.